The TCR beta chain under discussion was sequenced for a study of human thymus T cells. Sequenced by immunoSEQ multiplex PCR; TCRdb stores in-frame clones only, minus some. The table has roughly 120,000 clones, over 85% seen once. Resections that were taken during corrective heart surgery supplied the thymus tissue. Germline V gives CDR1 MGHRA, CDR2 YSYEKL. Trimming took 0 bases from V and 5 from J; bases not matched to a gene: 12. The CDR3 is 19 amino acids. Sequencing input: thymus tissue. The chain is built from TRBV4-1 and TRBJ2-3; 12 bases align to TRBD1. This TCR was sampled from a boy under two years old with a congenital heart defect but otherwise immunologically healthy. CDR3 residues: CASSQDKGRGQGARDTQYF. The CDR3 DNA reads TGCGCCAGCAGCCAAGATAAAGGTCGGGGACAGGGGGCTAGAGATACGCAGTATTTT.